These T cell receptor beta chains were read from a single sample in a study of cytomegalovirus exposure and HLA in healthy donors. Generated by immunoSEQ multiplex PCR, the TCRdb table keeps only in-frame clones and is missing some. The table records approximately 67,000 clones, roughly nine tenths of them present only once. Sequencing used PBMCs. These receptors all stem from a woman between 25 and 40 years old in good health and CMV-seropositive. CDR3s include the opening cysteine and the closing phenylalanine or tryptophan.

CASSVHTSDRGSEAFF	TRBV6-1	TRBJ1-1
CASSSGLAGGPIAETQYF	TRBV7-6	TRBJ2-5
CASSEVRTGGGETQYF	TRBV6-1	TRBJ2-5
CASSWELAGVEEFF	TRBV5-6	TRBJ2-1
CASSQNRGKYEQYF	TRBV18	TRBJ2-7
CSATKRGRGTEKLFF	TRBV29-1	TRBJ1-4
CASSPGTSGRESTTDTQYF	TRBV13	TRBJ2-3
CASSGTPLPTDTQYF	TRBV9	TRBJ2-3
CASRGTGNYEQYF	TRBV27	TRBJ2-7
CASSYPRGGRGNEQFF	TRBV6-6	TRBJ2-1
CASSAASPFYNEQFF	TRBV5-1	TRBJ2-1
CASSQATFRGTEAFF	TRBV4-1	TRBJ1-1
CASSGAPSGRYEQYF	TRBV5-6	TRBJ2-7
CASSPGRSYGYTF	TRBV28	TRBJ1-2
CASSPDTELLRSYNEQFF	TRBV18	TRBJ2-1
CASSDCPSLLVDNEKLFF	TRBV6-1	TRBJ1-4
CASSLSGQGRRYEQYF	TRBV28	TRBJ2-7
CASTQGDFYNEQFF	TRBV19	TRBJ2-1
CASSSSGRSYEQCF	TRBV19	TRBJ2-7
CASSGRIRQNTEAFF	TRBV19	TRBJ1-1
CASSLRLTGNTDTQYF	TRBV4-1	TRBJ2-3
CASSLVGRANNEQFF	TRBV5-6	TRBJ2-1
CASSENGGQQETQYF	TRBV25-1	TRBJ2-5
CASSARTGSQETQYF	TRBV9	TRBJ2-5
CASKAGGPFNEQFF	TRBV7-8	TRBJ2-1
CASSKSGVGKGTEAFF	TRBV27	TRBJ1-1
CAWRGLSGNTIYF	TRBV30	TRBJ1-3
CASNPGGIEKLFF	TRBV19	TRBJ1-4
CASSLRREVSYEQYF	TRBV5-4	TRBJ2-7
CATTLEPPFSGANVLTF	TRBV15	TRBJ2-6
CASSPPLAGSYEQYF	TRBV6-5	TRBJ2-7
CASSLERTSGSPRRTDTQYF	TRBV5-1	TRBJ2-3